The T cell receptor (beta chain) described here comes from a study of OX40 agonist ivuxolimab in advanced cancers. The repertoire was sequenced with immunoSEQ multiplex PCR; TCRdb's copy has only in-frame clones and lacks some. Counted here are around 19,000 clones, 65% to 75% occurring once; the ten biggest clones make up roughly 24%. The CDR3 totals 15 residues. Germline-derived CDR1 and CDR2 are MNHNS and SASEGT. The germline V and J ends were trimmed by 4 bases and 5 bases, with 16 bases remaining between them. The TCR sequence derives from an adult with an advanced solid tumor such as melanoma, head and neck, liver or kidney cancer. The chain carries TRBV6-1 and TRBJ2-3; D possibly corresponds to TRBD1 (6 bases). This specimen consisted of CD4+ or CD8+ T cells sorted from blood, obtained in a trial of the OX40 agonist ivuxolimab. As DNA, the CDR3 is TGTGCCAGCAGTGCCGGACAGCGCCTTTTAGATACGCAGTATTTT. Its protein product is CASSAGQRLLDTQYF.